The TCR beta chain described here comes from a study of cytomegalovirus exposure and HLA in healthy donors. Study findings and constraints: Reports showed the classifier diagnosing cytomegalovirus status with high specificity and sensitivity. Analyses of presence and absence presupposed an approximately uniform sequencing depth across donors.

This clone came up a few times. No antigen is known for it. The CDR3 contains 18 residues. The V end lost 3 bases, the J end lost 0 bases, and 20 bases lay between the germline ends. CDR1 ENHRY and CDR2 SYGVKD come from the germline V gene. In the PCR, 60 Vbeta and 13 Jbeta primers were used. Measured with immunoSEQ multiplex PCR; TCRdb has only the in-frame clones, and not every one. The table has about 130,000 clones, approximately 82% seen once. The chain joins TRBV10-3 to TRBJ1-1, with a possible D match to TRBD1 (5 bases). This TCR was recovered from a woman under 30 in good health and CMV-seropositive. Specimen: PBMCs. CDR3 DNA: TGTGCCATCAGTGATTTTTGGGACTCCACAATACTGAACACTGAAGCTTTCTTT. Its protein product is CAISDFWDSTILNTEAFF.